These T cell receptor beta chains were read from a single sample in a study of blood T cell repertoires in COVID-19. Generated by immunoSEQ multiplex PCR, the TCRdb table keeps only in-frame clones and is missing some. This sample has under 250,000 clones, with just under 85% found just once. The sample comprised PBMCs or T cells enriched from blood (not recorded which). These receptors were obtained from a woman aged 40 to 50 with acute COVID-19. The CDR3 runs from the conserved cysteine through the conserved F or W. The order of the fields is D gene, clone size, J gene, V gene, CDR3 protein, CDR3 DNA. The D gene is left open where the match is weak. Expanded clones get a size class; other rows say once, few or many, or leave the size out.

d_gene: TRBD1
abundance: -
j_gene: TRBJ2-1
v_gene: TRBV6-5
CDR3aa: CATLNRGDEQFF
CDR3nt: TGTGCCACCCTGAACAGGGGCGATGAGCAGTTCTTC

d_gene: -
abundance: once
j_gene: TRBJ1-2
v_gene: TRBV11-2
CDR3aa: CASSLIPGGGYYGYTF
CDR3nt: TGTGCCAGCAGCCTTATCCCTGGGGGGGGGTACTATGGCTACACCTTC

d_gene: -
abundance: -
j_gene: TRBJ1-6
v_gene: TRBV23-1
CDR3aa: CAPCGQRGSPLHF
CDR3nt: TGCGCCCCCTGTGGCCAAAGGGGTTCACCCCTCCACTTT

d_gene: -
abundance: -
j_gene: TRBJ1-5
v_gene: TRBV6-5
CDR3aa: CASKGAILNQPQHF
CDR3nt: TGTGCCAGCAAAGGGGCGATCCTCAATCAGCCCCAGCATTTT

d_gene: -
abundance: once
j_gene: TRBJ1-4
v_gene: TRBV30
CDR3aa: CAWSSGSTNEKLFF
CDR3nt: TGTGCCTGGAGTAGCGGGTCGACTAATGAAAAACTGTTTTTT

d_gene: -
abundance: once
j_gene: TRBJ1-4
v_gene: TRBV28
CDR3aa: CASRTASATNEKLFF
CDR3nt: TGTGCCAGCAGAACAGCATCTGCAACTAATGAAAAACTGTTTTTT

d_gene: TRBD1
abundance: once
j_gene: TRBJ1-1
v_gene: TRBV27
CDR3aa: CASSFDRENTEAFF
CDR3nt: TGTGCCAGCAGTTTCGACAGGGAGAACACTGAAGCTTTCTTT

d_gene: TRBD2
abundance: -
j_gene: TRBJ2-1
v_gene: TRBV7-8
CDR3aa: CASSFSGTRRSHEQFF
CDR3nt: TGTGCCAGCAGCTTCTCCGGGACTAGAAGGAGCCATGAGCAGTTCTTC

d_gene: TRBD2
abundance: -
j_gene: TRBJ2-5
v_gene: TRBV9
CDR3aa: CASSVARASGVQETQYF
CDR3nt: TGTGCCAGCAGCGTAGCTCGGGCTAGCGGGGTTCAAGAGACCCAGTACTTC

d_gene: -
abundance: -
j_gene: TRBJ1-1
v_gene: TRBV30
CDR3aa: CAWRVKGGVVTEAFF
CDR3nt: TGTGCCTGGAGGGTTAAGGGAGGGGTTGTCACTGAAGCTTTCTTT

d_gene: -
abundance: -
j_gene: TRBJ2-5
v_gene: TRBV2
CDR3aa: CASSEQGTGWTQYF
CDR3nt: TGTGCCAGCAGTGAACAGGGAACCGGTTGGACCCAGTACTTC

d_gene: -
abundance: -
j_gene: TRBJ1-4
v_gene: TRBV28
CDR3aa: CATKPPGGDEKLFF
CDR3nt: TGTGCCACCAAACCCCCCGGAGGGGATGAAAAACTGTTTTTT

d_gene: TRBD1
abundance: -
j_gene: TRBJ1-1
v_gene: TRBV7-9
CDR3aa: CASSPTTGGTTEAFF
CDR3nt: TGTGCCAGCAGCCCGACCACAGGGGGAACCACTGAAGCTTTCTTT

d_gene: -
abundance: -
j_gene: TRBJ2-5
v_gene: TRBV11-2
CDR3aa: CASSLFDGTSRETQYF
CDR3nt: TGTGCCAGCAGCTTATTCGATGGGACTTCGCGGGAGACCCAGTACTTC

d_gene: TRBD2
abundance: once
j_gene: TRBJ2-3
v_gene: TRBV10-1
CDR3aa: CASSDELAGYTDTQYF
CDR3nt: TGCGCCAGCAGTGATGAACTAGCGGGTTACACAGATACGCAGTATTTT

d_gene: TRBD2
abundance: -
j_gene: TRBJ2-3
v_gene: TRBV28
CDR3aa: CASSLVGSGTTDTQYF
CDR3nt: TGTGCCAGCAGTTTAGTGGGAAGCGGGACGACAGATACGCAGTATTTT

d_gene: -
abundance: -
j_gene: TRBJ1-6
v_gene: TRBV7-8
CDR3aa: CASSLPAGINSPLHF
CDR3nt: TGTGCCAGCAGCTTACCGGCAGGGATTAATTCACCCCTCCACTTT

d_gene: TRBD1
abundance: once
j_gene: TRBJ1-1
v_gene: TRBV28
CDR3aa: CASSPRTGGRGTEAFF
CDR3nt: TGTGCCAGCAGTCCACGGACAGGGGGCAGAGGCACTGAAGCTTTCTTT

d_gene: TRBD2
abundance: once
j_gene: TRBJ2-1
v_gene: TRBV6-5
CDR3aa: CASSYSSGGLNNEQFF
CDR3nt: TGTGCCAGCAGTTACTCTTCGGGGGGGCTCAACAATGAGCAGTTCTTC

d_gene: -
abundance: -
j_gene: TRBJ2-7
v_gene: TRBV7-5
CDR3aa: CARSTRGDSSDEQYF
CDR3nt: TGTGCCAGAAGCACTAGGGGGGACAGTTCCGACGAGCAGTACTTC